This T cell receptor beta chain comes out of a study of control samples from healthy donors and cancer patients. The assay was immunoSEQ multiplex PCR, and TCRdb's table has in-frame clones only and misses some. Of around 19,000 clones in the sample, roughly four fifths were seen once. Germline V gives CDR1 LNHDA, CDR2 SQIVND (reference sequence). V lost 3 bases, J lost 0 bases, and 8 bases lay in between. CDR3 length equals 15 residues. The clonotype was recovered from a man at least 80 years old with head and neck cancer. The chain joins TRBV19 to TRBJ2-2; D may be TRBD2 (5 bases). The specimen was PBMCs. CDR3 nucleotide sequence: TGTGCCAGTAGTATTGGGAGTCCGAACACCGGGGAGCTGTTTTTT. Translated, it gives CASSIGSPNTGELFF.